Shown below are 24 T cell receptor beta chains from a single sample sequenced in a study of blood T cells in healthy people across ages (dated by TCRdb to 2014 to 2015). Library prep was done by 5' RACE. Data came from an Illumina HiSeq 2500. A second PCR of about 7 to 12 cycles was performed with a sample-barcoded 5' primer and a J-beta primer mix. TCRdb reanalyzed the raw reads on its own, using fastp at Q25 for trimming and MiXCR for clone calling, and kept in-frame beta chains. Duplicate CDR3 protein sequences are folded into a single record with the most common DNA and genes. The sample table contains about 670,000 distinct CDR3 sequences; only one count was recorded for roughly two fifths of them. Jointly, the top ten make up roughly 30% of the sample. The sample comprised blood. These receptors came from a man older than 75 in good health.

J is TRBJ1-2 and V is TRBV11-2, with a possible D match to TRBD1 (5 bases). This CDR3 spans 16 amino acids. Germline CDR1 reads SGHAT; CDR2 reads FQNNGV. Trimming pared 5 bases from V and 5 bases from J, leaving 21 bases between. The CDR3 loop is CASSRQRGRSGYGYTF. The CDR3 bases are TGTGCCAGCAGCCGTCAGAGGGGCAGGTCGGGATATGGCTACACCTTC.

The chain has TRBV20-1 and TRBJ2-5; possible D gene TRBD2, 5 bases. The J call is in doubt because the DNA end fits TRBJ2-7 better. Per the germline V gene, CDR1 is DFQATT and CDR2 is SNEGSKA (reference sequence). This CDR3 contains 14 residues. DNA for the CDR3: TGCAGTGCCCTGAGGGATAGGGTTTTGCGCGAGCAGTACTTC. It specifies CSALRDRVLREQYF.

This clonotype was observed a handful of times. The gene calls are TRBV5-1 and TRBJ2-3; 12 nucleotides line up with TRBD2. The ends lost 2 bases at V and 0 bases at J; junction bases unmatched: 19. CDR3 size: 22 residues. Per germline, CDR1 SGHRS and CDR2 YFSETQ. CDR3 protein: CASSLRTSGNHFSRGSTDTQYF. DNA for the CDR3: TGCGCCAGCAGCTTACGGACTAGCGGGAACCACTTTTCTCGGGGTAGCACAGATACGCAGTATTTT.

The gene calls are TRBV20-1 and TRBJ1-4; 9 positions agree with TRBD1. The V gene's germline CDR1 is DFQATT and CDR2 SNEGSKA (reference sequence). Trimming cost V 0 bases and J 6 bases; bases outside gene matches: 5. This CDR3 comprises 15 residues. In DNA, the CDR3 is TGCAGTGCTAGAGATTTGGGGACAGGGTATGAAAAACTGTTTTTT. Protein sequence: CSARDLGTGYEKLFF.

The chain employs TRBV27 and TRBJ2-4; D is uncertain. The CDR3 contains 13 residues. CDR1 MNHEY and CDR2 SMNVEV come from the germline V gene (reference sequence). Trimming took 6 bases from V and 6 from J, leaving 12 bases between them. CDR3 sequence reads: CASRDRASNIQYF. The DNA for the CDR3 is TGTGCCAGCAGGGACCGGGCCTCAAACATTCAGTACTTC.

This rearrangement joins TRBV15 to TRBJ2-7; D uncertain. This CDR3 contains 13 residues. From germline, CDR1 is LNHNV and CDR2 YYDKDF (reference sequence). Trimming shortened V by 1 base and J by 7 bases, and 11 bases separated the two germline ends. The CDR3 DNA reads TGTGCCACCAGCAGAGGTGCAGGAAATGAGCAGTACTTC. Amino acid sequence: CATSRGAGNEQYF.

This clonotype has at least ten counts. The chain couples TRBV12-3 or TRBV12-4 to TRBJ1-6; D unresolved. The CDR3 consists of 12 residues. The germline V and J ends were trimmed by 1 base and 10 bases, with 5 bases remaining between them. The CDR3 sequence: CASSLGHSPLHF. In DNA form, the CDR3 reads TGTGCCAGCAGTTTAGGGCACTCACCCCTCCACTTT.

This chain joins TRBV11-3 and TRBJ2-1, with 11 nucleotides matching TRBD1. From germline, CDR1 is SGHNT and CDR2 YENEEA. The CDR3 is 16 residues long. V lost 5 bases, J lost 2 bases, and 5 bases stayed unmatched. The DNA of the CDR3 is TGTGCCAGCAGCACGGGACAGGGGGGAACCTACAATGAGCAGTTCTTC. Residues: CASSTGQGGTYNEQFF.

V and J are TRBV29-1 and TRBJ2-1; D is perhaps TRBD1 (5 bases). The CDR3 has 12 residues. Deletions cut 4 bases from V and 5 bases from J, with 9 bases between. Germline V gene data show CDR1 as SQVTM and CDR2 as ANQGSEA. For the CDR3, the DNA is TGCAGCGTTGTCCCAGGGAACAATGAGCAGTTCTTC. Protein product: CSVVPGNNEQFF.

This clonotype was observed a handful of times. A much larger clone differs from this one at a single base, so this may be a read error. This chain joins TRBV10-3 and TRBJ2-5, with 8 positions matching TRBD2. CDR3 length: 12 amino acids. CDR1 and CDR2 (germline): ENHRY, SYGVKD. V shed 8 bases, J shed 11 bases, and the junction held 10 bases outside the gene matches. The CDR3 DNA follows: TGTGCCATCGCCCGGGGGGGAAATGAGCAGTACTTC. It encodes CAIARGGNEQYF.

This sequence joins TRBV7-2 and TRBJ2-1; 7 bases are shared with TRBD2. CDR3 size: 18 residues. In germline, CDR1 is SGHTA, CDR2 FQGNSA. The trim removed 1 base at V and 3 bases at J, leaving 12 bases unmatched. The CDR3: CASSLVAGRAWHYNEQFF. As DNA, the CDR3 is TGTGCCAGCAGCTTAGTCGCAGGGAGGGCATGGCACTACAATGAGCAGTTCTTC.

CDR3 bases: TGTGCCAGCACCGTACAGGGGAACTACGAGCAGTACTTC. This codes for CASTVQGNYEQYF. The rearrangement links TRBV28 to TRBJ2-7; 7 nucleotides align to TRBD1. Losses at the gene ends were 7 bases for V and 3 bases for J; bases not matched to a gene: 6. CDR1 MDHEN and CDR2 SYDVKM come from the germline V gene. This CDR3 contains 13 residues.

The count of this clonotype is one. J is TRBJ2-7 and V is TRBV3-1; 7 bases align to TRBD1. There are 14 residues in the CDR3. Germline CDR1 is LGHDT and CDR2 is YNNKEL (reference sequence). V shed 4 bases and J 4 bases; nucleotides not matched to a gene: 7. In DNA form, the CDR3 reads TGTGCCAGCAGCCCGAGAGGGACAGTATACGAGCAGTACTTC. Protein sequence: CASSPRGTVYEQYF.

This clonotype was detected a few times. The genes are TRBV5-1 and TRBJ2-5; tentatively, D is TRBD2 (6 bases). The V gene's germline CDR1 is SGHRS and CDR2 YFSETQ. The V end was cut by 7 bases, the J end by 0 bases, with 19 bases between. The CDR3 has 16 residues. CDR3 sequence: CASGERGTWYQETQYF. In DNA, the CDR3 is TGCGCCAGCGGGGAACGGGGGACTTGGTACCAAGAGACCCAGTACTTC.

V gene TRBV5-6 combines with J gene TRBJ2-3; D ambiguous. Germline values: CDR1 SGHDT, CDR2 YYEEEE. The CDR3 is made up of 15 amino acids. The V end was cut by 0 bases, the J end by 6 bases, with 14 bases between. The CDR3 DNA follows: TGTGCCAGCAGCTTGGGGAATAATCTAGGGGATACGCAGTATTTT. Translating gives CASSLGNNLGDTQYF. Using reference TRBV5-6 and TRBJ2-3 for the parts outside the CDR3, the full variable domain is DAGVTQSPTHLIKTRGQQVTLRCSPKSGHDTVSWYQQALGQGPQFIFQYYEEEERQRGNFPDRFSGHQFPNYSSELNVNALLLGDSALYLCASSLGNNLGDTQYFGPGTRLTVL.

The rearrangement links TRBV6-2 or TRBV6-3 to TRBJ2-4; D perhaps matches TRBD1 (6 bases). The CDR3 consists of 18 residues. The V gene lost 6 bases and the J gene lost 0 bases, with 21 bases spanning the gap. The germline V gene encodes CDR1 MNHEY and CDR2 SVGEGT. The CDR3 loop is CASRQQQGARIAKNIQYF. CDR3 sequence (DNA): TGTGCCAGCAGACAGCAACAGGGCGCAAGAATAGCCAAAAACATTCAGTACTTC.

The chain employs TRBV2 and TRBJ1-2, with D unresolved. Trimming removed 8 bases from V and 0 bases from J, with 19 bases in between. CDR1 is SNHLY and CDR2 is FYNNEI in the germline V gene. CDR3 size: 16 residues. This CDR3 is CASLPGRGVANYGYTF. The CDR3 nucleotides read TGTGCCAGCCTCCCGGGTCGGGGAGTAGCTAACTATGGCTACACCTTC.

In its sample, this clonotype was seen many times. V is TRBV20-1 and J is TRBJ1-1, with D tentatively TRBD1 (5 bases). Trimming cost V 3 bases and J 3 bases, with 8 bases left between them. Germline assignment: CDR1 DFQATT and CDR2 SNEGSKA (reference sequence). This CDR3 is built from 12 residues. CDR3 in DNA: TGCAGTGCTAGGCAGGGAGACACTGAAGCTTTCTTT. Translating gives CSARQGDTEAFF.

In its sample, this clonotype was seen a few times. One junction end disagrees with the germline gene, perhaps due to a read error. J is TRBJ2-4 and V is TRBV29-1; the D gene is possibly TRBD2 (6 bases). This CDR3 contains 16 residues. The germline V gene has CDR1 SQVTM and CDR2 ANQGSEA. The CDR3 nucleotides are TGCAGCGTTGAGACCTCCGGGCGGGGACCCAAAAACACTCAGTACTTC. Its protein product is CSVETSGRGPKNTQYF.

The rearrangement uses TRBV25-1 and TRBJ1-4; no reliable D call. Deletions cut 3 bases from V and 0 bases from J, with 14 bases between. Looked up from germline, CDR1 is MGHDK and CDR2 is SYGVNS. CDR3 size: 17 residues. The CDR3 nucleotides read TGTGCCAGCAGTGACCCTCTGACTCCGGCAACTAATGAAAAACTGTTTTTT. Protein product: CASSDPLTPATNEKLFF.

The rearrangement joins TRBV20-1 to TRBJ1-6; 7 bases map to TRBD1. V lost 3 bases to trimming and J lost 7 bases; unmatched junction nucleotides: 6. This CDR3 is 14 amino acids long. Germline CDR1 DFQATT, CDR2 SNEGSKA (reference sequence). CDR3 bases: TGCAGTGCTAGGAAGGACAGGAACAATTCACCCCTCCACTTT. The encoded protein is CSARKDRNNSPLHF.

The CDR3 reads CATSDSRADTQYF. In DNA, the CDR3 is TGTGCCACCAGTGACTCGCGCGCCGATACGCAGTATTTT. The chain joins TRBV24-1 to TRBJ2-3, with D hard to call. The CDR3 consists of 13 residues. V lost 4 bases, J lost 6 bases, and 10 bases lay in between. In germline, CDR1 is KGHDR, CDR2 SFDVKD.

The chain couples TRBV5-1 to TRBJ1-6, with a weak D call TRBD1 (6 bases). The CDR3 is 14 residues long. CDR1 and CDR2 from the germline V gene are SGHRS and YFSETQ. V dropped 2 bases and J dropped 10 bases, with 13 bases sitting between them. The CDR3 spells CASSFGTSESPLHF. CDR3 DNA sequence: TGCGCCAGCAGCTTCGGGACATCAGAGTCACCCCTCCACTTT.

The chain has TRBV29-1 and TRBJ2-1; TRBD1 or TRBD2 may be the D gene (6 bases each). The germline V gene has CDR1 SQVTM and CDR2 ANQGSEA. Trimming removed 3 bases at V and 2 bases at J, with 11 bases between. CDR3 length equals 14 residues. The CDR3 spells CSVEVRGPYNEQFF. Here the CDR3 DNA reads TGCAGCGTTGAGGTCCGGGGGCCCTACAATGAGCAGTTCTTC.